A single sample is the source of the 5 T cell receptor beta chains below, sequenced in a study of OX40 agonist ivuxolimab in advanced cancers. The repertoire was sequenced with immunoSEQ multiplex PCR; TCRdb's copy has only in-frame clones and lacks some. The sample consists of 17,000 or so clones, around four fifths of them appearing once. The sequencing here drew on CD4+ or CD8+ T cells sorted from blood, taken in a trial of the OX40 agonist ivuxolimab. The receptors originated from an adult with an advanced solid tumor such as melanoma, head and neck, liver or kidney cancer.

A few counts support this clone. CDR3 residues: CASSPRDRQQETQYF. DNA for the CDR3: TGTGCCAGCAGCCCTCGGGACAGACAACAAGAGACCCAGTACTTC. The chain uses TRBV9 and TRBJ2-5, with 7 bases identical to TRBD1. In germline, CDR1 is SGDLS, CDR2 YYNGEE. Losses at the gene ends were 4 bases for V and 2 bases for J; bases not matched to a gene: 8. The CDR3 totals 15 residues.

This clone has a count of ten or more. The V and J genes are TRBV7-7 and TRBJ1-5, with a weak D call TRBD1 (6 bases). The V gene lost 7 bases and the J gene lost 8 bases, with 15 bases spanning the gap. The CDR3 totals 13 residues. From germline, CDR1 is SSHAT and CDR2 FNYEAQ (reference sequence). CDR3 loop: CASTFLNREPQHF. The CDR3 DNA reads TGTGCCAGCACCTTTTTGAACAGGGAGCCCCAGCATTTT. Filled out from reference TRBV7-7 and TRBJ1-5, the complete variable domain reads GAGVSQSPRYKVTKRGQDVTLRCDPISSHATLYWYQQALGQGPEFLTYFNYEAQPDKSGLPSDRFSAERPEGSISTLTIQRTEQRDSAMYRCASTFLNREPQHFGDGTRLSIL.

This sequence joins TRBV5-6 and TRBJ2-7; 9 nucleotides match TRBD2. V was pared by 5 bases and J by 3 bases, with 0 bases of the junction left unmatched. The germline gives CDR1 SGHDT, CDR2 YYEEEE. The CDR3 contains 12 residues. CDR3 in amino acids: CASRTSGYEQYF. The CDR3 coding sequence is TGTGCCAGCAGGACTAGCGGCTACGAGCAGTACTTC.

The chain links TRBV19 to TRBJ2-2; 8 bases are shared with TRBD1. The CDR3 spans 14 residues. Germline V CDR1 and CDR2: LNHDA, SQIVND (reference sequence). Trimming cost V 4 bases and J 6 bases; bases outside gene matches: 4. The CDR3 loop is CASSRTGTAGELFF. Here the CDR3 DNA reads TGTGCCAGTAGTAGGACAGGGACTGCCGGGGAGCTGTTTTTT.

The chain couples TRBV13 to TRBJ2-2; 7 bases fit TRBD1. With V trimmed by 5 bases and J by 1 base, 7 bases remained unmatched. The CDR3 has 16 residues. Germline V gives CDR1 PRHDT, CDR2 FYEKMQ (reference sequence). Here the CDR3 reads CASSPDRLGNTGELFF. The CDR3, as DNA: TGTGCCAGCAGCCCGGACAGGCTAGGGAACACCGGGGAGCTGTTTTTT.